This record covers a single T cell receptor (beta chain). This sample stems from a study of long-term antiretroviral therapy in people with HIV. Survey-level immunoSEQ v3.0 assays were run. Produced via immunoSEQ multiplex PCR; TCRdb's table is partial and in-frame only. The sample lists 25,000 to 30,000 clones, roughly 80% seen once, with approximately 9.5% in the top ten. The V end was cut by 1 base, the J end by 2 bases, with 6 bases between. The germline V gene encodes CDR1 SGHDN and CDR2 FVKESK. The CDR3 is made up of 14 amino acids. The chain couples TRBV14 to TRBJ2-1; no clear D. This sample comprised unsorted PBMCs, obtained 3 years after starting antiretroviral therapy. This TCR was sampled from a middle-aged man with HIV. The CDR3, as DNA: TGTGCCAGCAGCCAAGTTCCCACCTACAATGAGCAGTTCTTC. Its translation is CASSQVPTYNEQFF.